This is a list of T cell receptor beta chains from one sample in a study of Graves' ophthalmopathy and Graves' hyperthyroidism. TCRdb re-called the multiplex PCR reads with MiXCR, one entry per CDR3 protein. The sample lists about 480,000 distinct CDR3 sequences; approximately 15% were seen once. The material sequenced was blood. All receptors come from a woman aged 25 to 39 with Graves' ophthalmopathy. The CDR3 runs from the conserved cysteine through the conserved F or W. Fields, in order: J gene, V gene, clone size, D gene, CDR3 DNA, CDR3 protein. A D gene is named only where the DNA matches it firmly. Where a row states a size, it is once, few, many or the class of an expanded clone; other rows omit it.

J: TRBJ1-1; V: TRBV4-1; size: few; D: -; DNA: TGCGCCAGCAGCCCCTCTCACGGGCGGTTTACTGAAGCTTTCTTT; CDR3: CASSPSHGRFTEAFF
J: TRBJ2-2; V: TRBV5-6; size: few; D: TRBD1; DNA: TGTGCCAGCAGCACCCGGGACAGGGCGAACACCGGGGAGCTGTTTTTT; CDR3: CASSTRDRANTGELFF
J: TRBJ2-5; V: TRBV4-1; size: -; D: -; DNA: TGCGCCAGCAGCCACCTGGGGGGGGCCCAAGAGACCCAGTACTTC; CDR3: CASSHLGGAQETQYF
J: TRBJ2-7; V: TRBV9; size: -; D: -; DNA: TGTGCCAGCAGCCCAGGGTACGGGTTCTCCTACGAGCAGTACTTC; CDR3: CASSPGYGFSYEQYF
J: TRBJ1-5; V: TRBV6-1; size: many; D: -; DNA: TGTGCCAGCAGTGAAGCCTCGGGCAATCAGCCCCAGCATTTT; CDR3: CASSEASGNQPQHF
J: TRBJ1-2; V: TRBV12-3/TRBV12-4; size: many; D: -; DNA: TGTGCCAGCAGTTTAACACCTTACTATGGCTACACCTTC; CDR3: CASSLTPYYGYTF
J: TRBJ1-5; V: TRBV4-1; size: -; D: -; DNA: TGCGCCAGCAGCCAAGGGGTCGGGGGCAATCAGCCCCAGCATTTT; CDR3: CASSQGVGGNQPQHF
J: TRBJ1-1; V: TRBV12-3/TRBV12-4; size: many; D: -; DNA: TGTGCCAGCAGCCCGCGTAAGGTCGACACTGAAGCTTTCTTT; CDR3: CASSPRKVDTEAFF
J: TRBJ1-1; V: TRBV30; size: many; D: -; DNA: TGTGCGGGAGCTATGAACACTGAAGCTTTCTTT; CDR3: CAGAMNTEAFF
J: TRBJ2-5; V: TRBV6-1; size: many; D: TRBD2; DNA: TGTGCCAGCAACGGACTAGCGGGGGAAGAGACCCAGTACTTC; CDR3: CASNGLAGEETQYF
J: TRBJ2-7; V: TRBV24-1; size: few; D: -; DNA: TGTGCCACCAGTGAGGGCCGCGAGCAGTACTTC; CDR3: CATSEGREQYF
J: TRBJ1-1; V: TRBV19; size: many; D: TRBD1; DNA: TGTGCCACGACAGGGCTAAGGGTGAACACTGAAGCTTTCTTT; CDR3: CATTGLRVNTEAFF
J: TRBJ1-1; V: TRBV3-1; size: many; D: -; DNA: TGTGCCAGCAGCCAAGCTGACTTCTTGAACACTGAAGCTTTCTTT; CDR3: CASSQADFLNTEAFF
J: TRBJ1-1; V: TRBV27; size: many; D: -; DNA: TGTGCCAGCAGTTCCTTGGACAGCGGTGACACTGAAGCTTTCTTT; CDR3: CASSSLDSGDTEAFF
J: TRBJ1-3; V: TRBV3-1; size: many; D: -; DNA: TGTGCCAGCAGCCAAGGCTGGTCCGGGCCCTCTGGAAACACCATATATTTT; CDR3: CASSQGWSGPSGNTIYF
J: TRBJ1-2; V: TRBV19; size: many; D: -; DNA: TGTGCCAGTAGTGGCAGAATGGGGTATGGCTACACCTTC; CDR3: CASSGRMGYGYTF
J: TRBJ2-7; V: TRBV12-3/TRBV12-4; size: once; D: TRBD2; DNA: TGTGCCAGCAGTTTTAGAGCTAGCGGGATATACCGGTCCTTC; CDR3: CASSFRASGIYRSF
J: TRBJ2-2; V: TRBV11-2; size: many; D: -; DNA: TGTGCCAGCAGCCCCCCCGGAGGGCTCCACACCGGGGAGCTGTTTTTT; CDR3: CASSPPGGLHTGELFF
J: TRBJ1-1; V: TRBV3-1; size: many; D: TRBD1; DNA: TGTGCCAGCAGCGATAATCGACAGGGTGTCGGAGGCACTGAAGCTTTCTTT; CDR3: CASSDNRQGVGGTEAFF
J: TRBJ1-1; V: TRBV20-1; size: many; D: -; DNA: TGCAGTGCTTCCCAGGGTGGTGGTGAAGCTTTCTTT; CDR3: CSASQGGGEAFF
J: TRBJ1-5; V: TRBV7-2; size: many; D: -; DNA: TGTGCCAGCAGCTTGTGGGATATCAATCAGCCCCAGCATTTT; CDR3: CASSLWDINQPQHF
J: TRBJ2-4; V: TRBV2; size: -; D: -; DNA: TGTGCCAGCAGTGAAAGCCCTCAAATAGCCAAAAACATTAAGTACTTC; CDR3: CASSESPQIAKNIKYF
J: TRBJ1-5; V: TRBV12-3/TRBV12-4; size: many; D: TRBD1; DNA: TGTGCCAGCAGTTCCAGACAGGGGGCCAATCAGCCCCAGCATTTT; CDR3: CASSSRQGANQPQHF
J: TRBJ2-2; V: TRBV7-2; size: many; D: -; DNA: TGTGCCAGCAGCTTACGTGGCGAGGAGCTGTTTTTT; CDR3: CASSLRGEELFF
J: TRBJ1-1; V: TRBV6-5; size: many; D: -; DNA: TGTGCCAGCAGGGGGCCGGAGAACACTGAAGCTTTCTTT; CDR3: CASRGPENTEAFF
J: TRBJ2-7; V: TRBV28; size: -; D: -; DNA: TGTGCCAGCAGTTTAGCAATCGGCTACGAGCAGTACTTC; CDR3: CASSLAIGYEQYF
J: TRBJ2-5; V: TRBV6-1; size: many; D: -; DNA: TGTGCCAGCAGTGAGGATCCAGGGAGGACCCAGTACTTC; CDR3: CASSEDPGRTQYF
J: TRBJ2-4; V: TRBV11-2; size: -; D: -; DNA: TGTGCCAGCAGCTTCTCCAGAAACATTCAGTACTTC; CDR3: CASSFSRNIQYF
J: TRBJ1-1; V: TRBV6-2/TRBV6-3; size: many; D: -; DNA: TGTGCCAGCAGTAAAGGGGGTGGTTGGACTGAAGCTTTCTTT; CDR3: CASSKGGGWTEAFF
J: TRBJ1-1; V: TRBV27; size: many; D: TRBD1; DNA: TGTGCCAGCACGACAGGGGTTGGGAACACTGAAGCTTTCTTT; CDR3: CASTTGVGNTEAFF
J: TRBJ2-5; V: TRBV29-1; size: many; D: TRBD2; DNA: TGCAGCGTCCGGACTAGCGGGAGGAGGACCCAGTACTTC; CDR3: CSVRTSGRRTQYF
J: TRBJ2-7; V: TRBV30; size: -; D: TRBD1; DNA: TGTGCCTGGAGCGAGGGGGCTATTTACGAGCAGTACTTC; CDR3: CAWSEGAIYEQYF
J: TRBJ1-5; V: TRBV27; size: many; D: -; DNA: TGTGCCAGCAGTTTATTAGGAACTCGGCCCCAGCATTTT; CDR3: CASSLLGTRPQHF
J: TRBJ1-3; V: TRBV9; size: many; D: TRBD1; DNA: TGTGCCAGCAGCGTAGTAGGACAGGCCTCTGGAAACACCATATATTTT; CDR3: CASSVVGQASGNTIYF
J: TRBJ2-7; V: TRBV20-1; size: -; D: TRBD2; DNA: TGCAGTGCTAGAGATCAAGGCGGGGGGGCCCACGAGCAGTACTTC; CDR3: CSARDQGGGAHEQYF
J: TRBJ2-5; V: TRBV29-1; size: many; D: -; DNA: TGCAGCGTTGCCTACCAAGAGACCCAGTACTTC; CDR3: CSVAYQETQYF
J: TRBJ2-7; V: TRBV6-1; size: many; D: -; DNA: TGTGCCAGCATCGCCCCTAAGTACGAGCAGTACTTC; CDR3: CASIAPKYEQYF
J: TRBJ1-2; V: TRBV5-1; size: few; D: -; DNA: TGCGCCAGCAGCCTGGACGGCTCGGGCACAGCCTTC; CDR3: CASSLDGSGTAF
J: TRBJ1-2; V: TRBV2; size: few; D: TRBD1; DNA: TGTGCCAGCAATGAATTTGCTGCCCACAGGGGAGGCTTCTATGGCTACACCTTC; CDR3: CASNEFAAHRGGFYGYTF
J: TRBJ1-6; V: TRBV6-1; size: few; D: -; DNA: TGTGCCAGCAGTGAATGGGCAGGGCCGAATTCACCCCTCCACTTT; CDR3: CASSEWAGPNSPLHF
J: TRBJ2-2; V: TRBV24-1; size: few; D: TRBD2; DNA: TGTGCCACCAGTGAACCCGGGACTAGGGGGACCGGGGAGCTGTTTTTT; CDR3: CATSEPGTRGTGELFF
J: TRBJ1-2; V: TRBV6-5; size: many; D: TRBD1; DNA: TGTGCCAGCAGGAGACAGGGGGCGCTGGGCTATGGCTACACCTTC; CDR3: CASRRQGALGYGYTF
J: TRBJ2-5; V: TRBV4-1; size: few; D: -; DNA: TGCGCCAGCAGCCAGTCCCGGGGCACTCAAGAGACCCAGTACTTC; CDR3: CASSQSRGTQETQYF
J: TRBJ1-1; V: TRBV5-1; size: few; D: TRBD1; DNA: TGCGCCAGCAGCTTCCTGACAGGGGGCTCTGAAGCTTTCTTT; CDR3: CASSFLTGGSEAFF
J: TRBJ1-2; V: TRBV5-1; size: -; D: -; DNA: TGCGCCAGCGGCAAAGACGGCGGCTACACCTTC; CDR3: CASGKDGGYTF
J: TRBJ1-3; V: TRBV7-2; size: -; D: TRBD1; DNA: TGTGCCAGCAGCCACCAGACAGGGTCTGGAAACACCATATATTTT; CDR3: CASSHQTGSGNTIYF
J: TRBJ2-7; V: TRBV10-2; size: few; D: TRBD1; DNA: TGCGCCAGCAGTGGGGGCCGACAGGGGGCTTCCTACGAGCAGTACTTC; CDR3: CASSGGRQGASYEQYF
J: TRBJ1-6; V: TRBV27; size: few; D: TRBD1; DNA: TGTGCCAGCAGTTCTATAGGGGGCAGCTCACCCCTCCACTTT; CDR3: CASSSIGGSSPLHF
J: TRBJ1-6; V: TRBV5-1; size: many; D: -; DNA: TGCGCCAGCAGCTTGGGGGGTAATTCACCCCTCCACTTT; CDR3: CASSLGGNSPLHF
J: TRBJ2-5; V: TRBV29-1; size: -; D: -; DNA: TGCAGCGTTGCAGAGAACCAAGAGACCCAGTACTTC; CDR3: CSVAENQETQYF
J: TRBJ2-7; V: TRBV29-1; size: many; D: -; DNA: TGCAGCGTTGTCCGGGAGATAGGGTACGAGCAGTACTTC; CDR3: CSVVREIGYEQYF
J: TRBJ2-3; V: TRBV5-8; size: few; D: -; DNA: TGTGCCAGCAGCTTTTATAGACCAGATACGCAGTATTTT; CDR3: CASSFYRPDTQYF
J: TRBJ1-5; V: TRBV2; size: many; D: -; DNA: TGTGCCAGCAGTGTTGCCAGGGGCGGAAATCAGCCCCAGCATTTT; CDR3: CASSVARGGNQPQHF
J: TRBJ2-7; V: TRBV11-2; size: many; D: -; DNA: TGTGCCAGCAGCTTAGTAAATTTGATGTTTCGGGCCTACGAGCAGTACTTC; CDR3: CASSLVNLMFRAYEQYF
J: TRBJ2-7; V: TRBV29-1; size: many; D: -; DNA: TGCAGCGTGAAAGGGGACACCTTTTCCTACGAGCAGTACTTC; CDR3: CSVKGDTFSYEQYF
J: TRBJ2-2; V: TRBV20-1; size: few; D: -; DNA: TGCAGTGCTAGTCGGGGAACCGGGGAGCTGTTTTTT; CDR3: CSASRGTGELFF
J: TRBJ1-1; V: TRBV10-3; size: many; D: -; DNA: TGTGCCATCAGTGACCAGGGTGGCACTGAAGCTTTCTTT; CDR3: CAISDQGGTEAFF
J: TRBJ1-1; V: TRBV15; size: -; D: -; DNA: TGTGCCACCAGCGCGCGTCTCGAAAACACTGAAGCTTTCTTT; CDR3: CATSARLENTEAFF
J: TRBJ1-2; V: TRBV6-5; size: many; D: -; DNA: TGTGCCAGCAGTTACCGCCCGAACTATGGCTACACCTTC; CDR3: CASSYRPNYGYTF